The 3 T cell receptor beta chains below come from one sample, sequenced in a study of shared clonotypes between healthy human individuals. Assay used: immunoSEQ multiplex PCR; TCRdb lists only in-frame clones, some missing. Of about 2,100,000 clones detected, 90% to 95% appear once; the ten largest clones hold around 1.7%. It was CD45RO-negative cells, positively selected for CCR7, that made up naive CD8 cells, with terminally differentiated effector memory CD45RA+ cells excluded. Specimen: naive CD8+ T cells from PBMCs. All receptors come from a man in his late teens or twenties in good health. Some clones in this sample may be carry-over from other donors' samples.

The chain uses TRBV9 and TRBJ1-1; TRBD1 aligns across 8 bases. CDR3 length: 15 residues. J gave up 6 bases and V 3 bases, and 10 bases lay outside the gene matches. The germline CDR1 and CDR2 sequences are SGDLS and YYNGEE. As DNA, the CDR3 is TGTGCCAGCAGCGCAAGGACAGGGAGTAAGGCTGAAGCTTTCTTT. Its protein product is CASSARTGSKAEAFF.

This rearrangement joins TRBV15 to TRBJ2-7, with 9 bases identical to TRBD2. The V segment lost 9 bases and the J segment 0 bases; nucleotides outside the gene matches: 6. The CDR3 runs 14 residues. Germline V gene sequence: CDR1 LNHNV, CDR2 YYDKDF (reference sequence). In DNA form, the CDR3 reads TGTGCCACGCGGACTAGCGCAAGCTCCTACGAGCAGTACTTC. Its protein is CATRTSASSYEQYF.

The chain couples TRBV11-3 to TRBJ2-1, with 10 nucleotides matching TRBD2. Germline CDR1 and CDR2: SGHNT and YENEEA. The CDR3 is made up of 14 amino acids. With V trimmed by 4 bases and J by 8 bases, 5 bases remained unmatched. CDR3 DNA sequence: TGTGCCAGCAGCTCAGCGGGAGGGGTCGATGAGCAGTTCTTC. Its protein product is CASSSAGGVDEQFF. Full variable domain (outside the CDR3, taken from reference TRBV11-3 and TRBJ2-1): EAGVVQSPRYKIIEKKQPVAFWCNPISGHNTLYWYLQNLGQGPELLIRYENEEAVDDSQLPKDRFSAERLKGVDSTLKIQPAELGDSAVYLCASSSAGGVDEQFFGPGTRLTVL.